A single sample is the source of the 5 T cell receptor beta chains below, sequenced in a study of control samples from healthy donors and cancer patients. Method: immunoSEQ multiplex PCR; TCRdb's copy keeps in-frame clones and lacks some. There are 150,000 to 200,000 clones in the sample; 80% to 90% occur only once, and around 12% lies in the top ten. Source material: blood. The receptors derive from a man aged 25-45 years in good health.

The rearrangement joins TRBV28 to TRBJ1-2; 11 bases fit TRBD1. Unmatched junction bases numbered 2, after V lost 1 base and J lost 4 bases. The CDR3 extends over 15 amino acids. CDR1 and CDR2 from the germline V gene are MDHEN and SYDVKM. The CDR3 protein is CASSLYGTGGYGYTF. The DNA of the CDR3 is TGTGCCAGCAGTTTATATGGGACAGGGGGCTATGGCTACACCTTC.

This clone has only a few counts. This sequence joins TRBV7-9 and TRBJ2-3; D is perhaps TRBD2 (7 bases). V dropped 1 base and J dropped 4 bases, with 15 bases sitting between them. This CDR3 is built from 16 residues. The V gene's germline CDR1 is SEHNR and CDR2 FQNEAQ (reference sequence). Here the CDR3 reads CASSLGRGALADTQYF. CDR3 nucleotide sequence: TGTGCCAGCAGCTTAGGACGGGGGGCCCTGGCAGATACGCAGTATTTT.

CDR3 amino acids: CASSLGLAGGNNEQFF. As DNA, the CDR3 is TGCGCCAGCAGCCTCGGACTAGCGGGAGGCAACAATGAGCAGTTCTTC. The chain recombines TRBV4-3 with TRBJ2-1; 14 positions match TRBD2. The CDR3 covers 16 residues. Germline CDR1 LGHNA, CDR2 YSLEER. The junction had 4 bases not matched to a gene; V was cut back by 4 bases and J by 5 bases.

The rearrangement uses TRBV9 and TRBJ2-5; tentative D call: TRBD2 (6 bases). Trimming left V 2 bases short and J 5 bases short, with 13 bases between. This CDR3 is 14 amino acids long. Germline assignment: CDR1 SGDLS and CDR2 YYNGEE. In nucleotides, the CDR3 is TGTGCCAGCAGCGTTACCGGGACTGGGGAGACCCAGTACTTC. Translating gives CASSVTGTGETQYF.

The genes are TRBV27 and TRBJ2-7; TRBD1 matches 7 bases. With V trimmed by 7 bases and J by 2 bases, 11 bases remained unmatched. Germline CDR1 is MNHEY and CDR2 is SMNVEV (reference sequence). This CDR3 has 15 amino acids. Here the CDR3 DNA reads TGTGCCAGCAATCCGACAGGGCTAGGCACCTACGAGCAGTACTTC. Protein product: CASNPTGLGTYEQYF.